This T cell receptor beta chain appears in the sequencing data of a study of blood T cell repertoires in COVID-19. Overall study: The study drew acute and convalescent COVID-19 samples from the United States, Italy and Spain.

In the source study's methods: The authors estimated nucleated cell counts from reference gene primer amplification. Method: immunoSEQ multiplex PCR; TCRdb's copy keeps in-frame clones and lacks some. V and J calls and clone size are those listed in that table; D and trimming were worked out from the DNA. Of 150,000 or so clones listed, about 86% are singletons. A note on this clone: Other DNA sequences in this specimen translate into the identical CDR3.

The trim removed 6 bases at V and 2 bases at J, leaving 4 bases unmatched. Germline loops: CDR1 MNHEY, CDR2 SMNVEV (reference sequence). The CDR3 sequence is 15 residues long. The chain couples TRBV27 to TRBJ1-5, with 10 bases aligning to TRBD1. The source is a man in his 60s with acute or convalescent COVID-19. What was sequenced was peripheral blood. The CDR3 spells CASRAGTGGNQPQHF. The CDR3 nucleotides read TGTGCCAGCAGGGCGGGGACAGGGGGCAATCAGCCCCAGCATTTT.